The 2 T cell receptor beta chains presented below share a single source sample, sequenced in a study of OX40 agonist ivuxolimab in advanced cancers. Sequencing used immunoSEQ multiplex PCR; TCRdb keeps in-frame clones, though not all of them. The table lists more than 80,000 clones, about 89% of them singletons. The input for sequencing was CD4+ or CD8+ T cells sorted from blood, taken in a trial of the OX40 agonist ivuxolimab. All receptors come from an adult with an advanced solid tumor such as melanoma, head and neck, liver or kidney cancer.

The chain recombines TRBV7-6 with TRBJ2-7; TRBD2 matches 8 bases. Germline-derived CDR1 and CDR2 are SGHVS and FNYEAQ. After removal of 1 base from V and 6 bases from J, the junction contained 5 bases not matched to a gene. This CDR3 contains 14 residues. This CDR3 reads CASSLDREGREQYF. The CDR3 DNA sequence: TGTGCCAGCAGCTTAGATCGGGAGGGCCGCGAGCAGTACTTC.

This chain uses TRBV19 with TRBJ2-7, with TRBD1 matching 8 bases. Per germline, CDR1 LNHDA and CDR2 SQIVND (reference sequence). V lost 3 bases to trimming and J lost 4 bases; unmatched junction nucleotides: 11. The CDR3 is made up of 16 amino acids. CDR3 sequence (DNA): TGTGCCAGTAGTATCGGTCCCGGCAGGGGGCCTTACGAGCAGTACTTC. Translation: CASSIGPGRGPYEQYF.